This note documents a single T cell receptor (beta chain) sequence. The V gene lost 4 bases and the J gene lost 4 bases, with 6 bases spanning the gap. This CDR3 has 11 amino acids. CDR1 is SGHRS, CDR2 YFSETQ, per germline. Authors' processing steps: Reference gene primer amplification gave nucleated cell count estimates. This table comes from immunoSEQ multiplex PCR, and its TCRdb copy is limited to in-frame clones, with some not included. D and trimming come from the DNA, and the V and J calls and clone size come from that table. The table includes approximately 200,000 clones, about 88% detected once. This specimen belongs to a study of blood T cell repertoires in COVID-19. Across the study: Collection of acute and convalescent COVID-19 samples took place in the United States, Italy and Spain. T cells, B-cell-depleted T cells, or PBMCs provided the cDNA or gDNA that served as material.

The receptor was isolated from a man in his forties or fifties who had recovered from COVID-19. The chain combines TRBV5-1 with TRBJ2-7; D remains unclear. Material: peripheral blood. CDR3 sequence: CASSLGYEQYF. CDR3 bases: TGCGCCAGCAGCCTCGGGTACGAGCAGTACTTC. The full variable domain, with the rest looked up from reference TRBV5-1 and TRBJ2-7, is KAGVTQTPRYLIKTRGQQVTLSCSPISGHRSVSWYQQTPGQGLQFLFEYFSETQRNKGNFPGRFSGRQFSNSRSEMNVSTLELGDSALYLCASSLGYEQYFGPGTRLTVT.